The 16 T cell receptor beta chains in this list originate from one sample, sequenced in a study of T-cell reconstitution after alpha-beta-depleted transplantation in children (TCRdb year 2016). The treatment or condition label for this specimen denotes: allogeneic hematopoietic cell transplantation with graft depleted of TCRalphabeta T cells and CD19 B cells. The library was prepared using PCR. These reads were obtained on an Illumina HiSeq 2500. To normalize quantification of the TCRbeta repertoire, the TCR libraries were built with molecular barcoding that relied on unique molecular identifiers. TCRdb reworked the public reads: Q25 trimming with fastp, MiXCR clone assembly, productive beta chains retained. Rows merge per CDR3 protein into single entries with the most common DNA and genes. This sample holds some 460,000 distinct CDR3 sequences; 15% to 20% were observed only once. Over 25% of the sample is in the top ten clones.

Source: PBMCs, mostly from graft donor cells, taken 360 days after TCRalphabeta/CD19-depleted stem cell transplant. The receptors derive from a boy younger than two who had a stem cell transplant for Wiskott-Aldrich syndrome, so the T cells may come from the graft donor.

The V call is TRBV6-5, the J call TRBJ1-2, with D perhaps matching TRBD1 (5 bases). The CDR3 is made up of 15 amino acids. The germline V gene encodes CDR1 MNHEY and CDR2 SVGAGI. Trimming removed 0 bases at V and 1 base at J, with 9 bases between. CDR3 DNA: TGTGCCAGCAGTTACTCGAAGGGGCGTAACTATGGCTACACCTTC. It is translated as CASSYSKGRNYGYTF.

There are many counts of this clonotype. This chain joins TRBV7-9 and TRBJ2-2; D gene ambiguous. CDR3 length: 13 amino acids. Trimming shortened V by 1 base and J by 6 bases, and 6 bases separated the two germline ends. Per germline, CDR1 SEHNR and CDR2 FQNEAQ (reference sequence). The CDR3 DNA sequence: TGTGCCAGCAGCTTAGAGTGGGCCGGGGAGCTGTTTTTT. Translation gives CASSLEWAGELFF.

Note on this clonotype: A junction boundary mismatches the germline segment, possibly from a read error. The gene calls are TRBV12-3 or TRBV12-4 and TRBJ2-2, with D uncertain. The length of the CDR3 is 14 residues. The CDR3 sequence: CASILSRVPGELFF. The DNA of the CDR3 is TGTGCCAGCATTTTATCTAGGGTACCCGGGGAGCTGTTTTTT.

This chain connects TRBV7-8 to TRBJ2-1; 9 bases are a match to TRBD1. Germline CDR1 reads SGHVS; CDR2 reads FQNEAQ. The CDR3 totals 15 residues. J lost 8 bases, V lost 1 base, and 6 bases had no gene match. Written as DNA, the CDR3 is TGTGCCAGCAGCTTAGGACAGGGGGTATCGTATGAGCAGTTCTTC. Translating gives CASSLGQGVSYEQFF.

This clonotype has a handful of counts. The chain employs TRBV10-3 and TRBJ2-6; 9 bases align to TRBD1. The trim removed 6 bases at V and 2 bases at J, leaving 8 bases unmatched. Germline V gene sequence: CDR1 ENHRY, CDR2 SYGVKD. The CDR3 is made up of 17 amino acids. The CDR3 is CAIRDPGTGTGANVLTF. The CDR3 nucleotides are TGTGCCATCAGGGACCCCGGGACAGGGACTGGGGCCAACGTCCTGACTTTC.

The V call is TRBV4-3, the J call TRBJ2-1, with 7 nucleotides matching TRBD2. The CDR3 is made up of 18 amino acids. Looked up from germline, CDR1 is LGHNA and CDR2 is YSLEER. V gave up 2 bases and J gave up 4 bases; unmatched junction bases: 14. CDR3 in amino acids: CASSQFGHASGIYNEQFF. The DNA for the CDR3 is TGCGCCAGCAGCCAATTTGGGCATGCGAGCGGGATTTACAATGAGCAGTTCTTC.

This clonotype was picked up a small number of times. The chain combines TRBV10-3 with TRBJ1-1; D call uncertain. V lost 2 bases, J lost 3 bases, and 13 bases lay in between. The CDR3 is made up of 15 amino acids. Germline V gene sequence: CDR1 ENHRY, CDR2 SYGVKD. CDR3 amino acids: CAISEAPGLYTEAFF. The CDR3 coding sequence is TGTGCCATCAGTGAGGCACCCGGACTTTACACTGAAGCTTTCTTT.

This clonotype has only a few counts. CDR3: CASSLGEVYRGPYEQYF. CDR3 nucleotides: TGTGCCAGCAGCTTAGGCGAGGTCTACCGGGGCCCCTACGAGCAGTACTTC. The chain has TRBV7-9 and TRBJ2-7; D could derive from TRBD1 or TRBD2 (5 bases each). The CDR3 covers 17 residues. Germline CDR1 is SEHNR and CDR2 is FQNEAQ (reference sequence). V was shortened by 1 base and J by 2 bases, with 18 bases between the two germline ends.

This clonotype was found once. This chain connects TRBV9 to TRBJ1-2; D may be TRBD1 (5 bases). The CDR3 covers 11 residues. Germline V gene data show CDR1 as SGDLS and CDR2 as YYNGEE. The germline V and J ends were trimmed by 7 bases and 4 bases, with 8 bases remaining between them. CDR3 bases: TGTGCCAGCGTAGGGGCCTATGGCTACACCTTC. Translating it yields CASVGAYGYTF.

The genes are TRBV7-8 and TRBJ2-7; 8 bases are a match to TRBD2. Germline CDR1 reads SGHVS; CDR2 reads FQNEAQ. This CDR3 is 18 amino acids long. V lost 0 bases and J lost 7; bases outside the gene matches: 17. The CDR3 coding sequence is TGTGCCAGCAGCTTAGCTCGCCCTACTAGCGGACCCACCTGGGAGCAGTACTTC. Translation: CASSLARPTSGPTWEQYF.

V gene TRBV5-1 combines with J gene TRBJ1-2, with D possibly matching TRBD1 (6 bases). CDR1 SGHRS and CDR2 YFSETQ come from the germline V gene. V lost 4 bases and J lost 6, with 13 bases in between. This CDR3 contains 13 residues. The CDR3 DNA reads as TGCGCCAGCAGCCGGATCGGGGGCAATGGCTACACCTTC. As protein: CASSRIGGNGYTF.

This chain links TRBV29-1 with TRBJ2-7, with a weak D call TRBD2 (6 bases). Per the germline V gene, CDR1 is SQVTM and CDR2 is ANQGSEA. This CDR3 is built from 14 residues. Trimming took 4 bases from V and 2 from J, leaving 15 bases between them. For the CDR3, the DNA is TGCAGCGTTGCCCGTCGTGGGGGGACCTACGAGCAGTACTTC. Translated, it gives CSVARRGGTYEQYF.

This rearrangement joins TRBV21-1 to TRBJ1-2. TRBV21-1 is a pseudogene segment. CDR3 length equals 13 residues. CDR3 DNA: TGTGCCGGGCCCATTGGGGGGAGCTATGGCTACACCTTC. Amino acids: CAGPIGGSYGYTF.

This clonotype was seen a few times. The gene calls are TRBV19 and TRBJ2-7; tentatively, D is TRBD2 (6 bases). Germline CDR1 is LNHDA and CDR2 is SQIVND (reference sequence). V shed 3 bases and J shed 2 bases, with 14 bases lying between them. This CDR3 spans 15 amino acids. CDR3 protein: CASSMTGVSTYEQYF. For the CDR3, the DNA is TGTGCCAGTAGTATGACGGGGGTCTCAACCTACGAGCAGTACTTC.

The V call is TRBV4-3, the J call TRBJ2-2; possibly TRBD1 or TRBD2 for D (5 bases each). The germline CDR1 and CDR2 sequences are LGHNA and YSLEER. Trimming cost V 1 base and J 0 bases, with 12 bases left between them. The CDR3 is 17 amino acids. The CDR3, as DNA: TGCGCCAGCAGCCAAGGTCTGCTGGGGGCGAACACCGGGGAGCTGTTTTTT. Its translation: CASSQGLLGANTGELFF.

This clonotype was seen at least ten times. The rearrangement links TRBV5-1 to TRBJ2-1; 8 bases fit TRBD2. This CDR3 contains 14 residues. The V segment lost 7 bases and the J segment 8 bases; nucleotides outside the gene matches: 11. Germline-derived CDR1 and CDR2 are SGHRS and YFSETQ. The DNA for the CDR3 is TGCGCCAGCTCGGGGGGGCCGAGTCAGGATGAGCAGTTCTTC. It codes for CASSGGPSQDEQFF.